This entry lists 20 T cell receptor beta chains sequenced from one sample in a study of cytomegalovirus exposure and HLA in healthy donors. Libraries were prepared by immunoSEQ multiplex PCR; TCRdb keeps only in-frame clonotypes and omits some of them. The sample records a few hundred thousand clones, just over 85% being singletons. Sequencing used PBMCs. The receptor source for this set is a woman between 18 and 29 years old in good health and CMV-seronegative.

This chain links TRBV5-1 with TRBJ2-3, with unresolved D. CDR3 length: 15 residues. Trimming cost V 7 bases and J 0 bases, with 15 bases left between them. Germline values: CDR1 SGHRS, CDR2 YFSETQ. Written as DNA, the CDR3 is TGCGCCAGCTCCGTTGGTGGTACTAGCACAGATACGCAGTATTTT. It is translated as CASSVGGTSTDTQYF.

The chain links TRBV27 to TRBJ2-1; TRBD2 agrees at 11 bases. The V gene's germline CDR1 is MNHEY and CDR2 SMNVEV (reference sequence). The ends lost 5 bases at V and 8 bases at J; junction bases unmatched: 5. This CDR3 has 14 residues. CDR3 residues: CASSPLAGGDEQFF. The CDR3 bases are TGTGCCAGCAGTCCGCTAGCGGGAGGCGATGAGCAGTTCTTC.

The chain links TRBV2 to TRBJ2-6; D is unclear. This CDR3 spans 15 amino acids. Trimming cost V 2 bases and J 0 bases, with 5 bases left between them. Looked up from germline, CDR1 is SNHLY and CDR2 is FYNNEI. The CDR3 is CASSEPSSGANVLTF. DNA for the CDR3: TGTGCCAGCAGTGAACCGAGCTCTGGGGCCAACGTCCTGACTTTC.

J is TRBJ2-5 and V is TRBV27; TRBD1 agrees at 7 bases. V dropped 2 bases and J dropped 2; count of bases not matched to a gene: 8. Germline V gives CDR1 MNHEY, CDR2 SMNVEV (reference sequence). The CDR3 is made up of 16 amino acids. CDR3 residues: CASSLAPGTDQETQYF. CDR3 DNA: TGTGCCAGCAGTTTAGCCCCCGGGACAGATCAAGAGACCCAGTACTTC.

This clone showed up just a few times. This CDR3 is also generated by other DNA sequences in the sample. The chain combines TRBV2 with TRBJ2-3; 7 bases are a match to TRBD2. In germline, CDR1 is SNHLY, CDR2 FYNNEI. This CDR3 region has 14 residues. With V trimmed by 4 bases and J by 1 base, 2 bases remained unmatched. Here the CDR3 DNA reads TGTGCCAGCAGTGGGCTAGCGGGCACAGATACGCAGTATTTT. Its translation is CASSGLAGTDTQYF.

The chain uses TRBV6-1 and TRBJ1-1, with D hard to call. The CDR3 loop spans 13 amino acids. V was cut by 5 bases and J by 11 bases, with 18 bases left in between. Germline V gene data show CDR1 as MNHNS and CDR2 as SASEGT. CDR3 sequence reads: CASSTSTGLRAFF. For the CDR3, the DNA is TGTGCCAGCAGTACATCCACGGGGTTGAGGGCTTTCTTT.

V gene TRBV4-2 combines with J gene TRBJ2-3; tentatively, D is TRBD1 (6 bases). The CDR3 totals 15 residues. Trimming removed 5 bases at V and 4 bases at J, with 16 bases between. The germline gives CDR1 LGHNA, CDR2 YNFKEQ. CDR3 in amino acids: CASSKGQSVPDTQYF. The CDR3 nucleotides read TGTGCCAGCAGCAAAGGACAGTCCGTCCCAGATACGCAGTATTTT.

This chain connects TRBV5-6 to TRBJ2-1; 11 nucleotides agree with TRBD2. CDR3 length: 18 residues. CDR1 is SGHDT, CDR2 YYEEEE, per germline. The V gene end was trimmed by 7 bases and the J gene end by 0 bases; junction bases not matched to a gene: 12. The CDR3 DNA sequence: TGTGCCAGCGGCCCGGTAGCGGGAGGGCCTAGCTCCTACAATGAGCAGTTCTTC. It translates to CASGPVAGGPSSYNEQFF.

V usage is TRBV25-1 and J usage is TRBJ2-1, with D maybe TRBD1 (5 bases). Trimming took off 2 bases at V and 2 bases at J, with 10 bases between the two ends. CDR3 length: 15 residues. Germline CDR1 reads MGHDK; CDR2 reads SYGVNS. CDR3 amino acids: CASSETGWTYNEQFF. The DNA of the CDR3 is TGTGCCAGCAGTGAAACAGGCTGGACCTACAATGAGCAGTTCTTC.

Only one count was recorded for this clone. The V call is TRBV6-6, the J call TRBJ2-3; possible D gene TRBD1, 5 bases. Germline V gives CDR1 MNHNY, CDR2 SVGAGI (reference sequence). The CDR3 sequence is 15 residues long. The V end lost 5 bases, the J end lost 0 bases, and 12 bases lay between the germline ends. Here the CDR3 reads CASSIRTPSTDTQYF. In nucleotides, the CDR3 is TGTGCCAGCAGTATCCGGACACCGAGCACAGATACGCAGTATTTT.

V and J are TRBV18 and TRBJ1-2, with TRBD1 matching over 11 bases. CDR1 is KGHSH, CDR2 LQKENI, per germline. J lost 8 bases, V lost 0 bases, and 11 bases had no gene match. This CDR3 has 17 residues. The chain's CDR3 is CASSPPTGTGGFNGYTF. CDR3 coding DNA: TGTGCCAGCTCACCACCCACCGGGACAGGGGGATTTAACGGCTACACCTTC. Variable domain in full (rest from reference TRBV18 and TRBJ1-2): NAGVMQNPRHLVRRRGQEARLRCSPMKGHSHVYWYRQLPEEGLKFMVYLQKENIIDESGMPKERFSAEFPKEGPSILRIQQVVRGDSAAYFCASSPPTGTGGFNGYTFGSGTRLTVV.

The rearrangement links TRBV5-4 to TRBJ2-5, with 10 bases fitting TRBD2. This CDR3 has 15 residues. Germline assignment: CDR1 SGHNT and CDR2 YYREEE (reference sequence). Germline trimming cut 2 bases from V and 3 bases from J; bases unmatched to any gene: 4. CDR3: CASSLISGGEETQYF. As DNA, the CDR3 is TGTGCCAGCAGCTTAATCAGCGGGGGGGAAGAGACCCAGTACTTC.

The J gene is TRBJ2-1, the V gene TRBV9; D ambiguous. There are 15 residues in the CDR3. Germline CDR1 SGDLS, CDR2 YYNGEE. Trimming pared 0 bases from V and 5 bases from J, leaving 12 bases between. CDR3 loop: CASSVVGGSHNEQFF. The CDR3 region has the DNA TGTGCCAGCAGCGTAGTCGGCGGATCCCACAATGAGCAGTTCTTC.

CDR3 in DNA: TGTGCCAGCAGGGCCCTCAACGAGCAGTACTTC. It translates to CASRALNEQYF. V gene TRBV6-5 combines with J gene TRBJ2-7; D is uncertain. This CDR3 has 11 amino acids. The V gene's germline CDR1 is MNHEY and CDR2 SVGAGI. V was cut by 6 bases and J by 5 bases, with 8 bases left in between.

This clone was detected once. The chain recombines TRBV27 with TRBJ2-7; no definite D call. The CDR3 loop spans 13 amino acids. V was pared by 3 bases and J by 2 bases, with 8 bases between. Germline CDR1 and CDR2: MNHEY and SMNVEV (reference sequence). In nucleotides, the CDR3 is TGTGCCAGCAGTTTGGGCAACACCTACGAGCAGTACTTC. Encoded protein: CASSLGNTYEQYF.

This clone appeared once. The rearrangement links TRBV7-9 to TRBJ2-1; 8 bases align to TRBD2. V lost 5 bases to trimming and J lost 0 bases; unmatched junction nucleotides: 3. There are 15 residues in the CDR3. Germline V gene sequence: CDR1 SEHNR, CDR2 FQNEAQ (reference sequence). CDR3 DNA sequence: TGTGCCAGCAGCGCAAGCGGGAGCTCCTACAATGAGCAGTTCTTC. This gives the protein CASSASGSSYNEQFF.

The J gene is TRBJ1-2, the V gene TRBV7-3, with 7 bases aligning to TRBD1. Germline CDR1 reads SGHTA; CDR2 reads FQGTGA. This CDR3 contains 13 residues. The V gene end was trimmed by 3 bases and the J gene end by 6 bases; junction bases not matched to a gene: 4. DNA for the CDR3: TGTGCCAGCAGCTTCCGACAGGGAGATGGCTACACCTTC. Protein sequence: CASSFRQGDGYTF. The whole variable domain, remainder taken from reference TRBV7-3 and TRBJ1-2, is GAGVSQTPSNKVTEKGKYVELRCDPISGHTALYWYRQSLGQGPEFLIYFQGTGAADDSGLPNDRFFAVRPEGSVSTLKIQRTERGDSAVYLCASSFRQGDGYTFGSGTRLTVV.

This clone was counted a single time. The DNA for the CDR3 is TGTGCCAGCAGTTTATCCTCCGCGGGAGCGACTGGCGAGCAGTACTTC. Its translation: CASSLSSAGATGEQYF. This chain links TRBV27 with TRBJ2-7, with TRBD2 matching 7 bases. The CDR3 totals 16 residues. J lost 6 bases, V lost 0 bases, and 11 bases had no gene match. From germline, CDR1 is MNHEY and CDR2 SMNVEV (reference sequence).

The chain carries TRBV7-9 and TRBJ1-4; the D gene is possibly TRBD1 (5 bases). The V and J ends lost 1 base and 11 bases respectively, with 14 bases between them. This CDR3 region has 14 residues. The germline V gene encodes CDR1 SEHNR and CDR2 FQNEAQ (reference sequence). The CDR3 loop is CASSLGSGLEKLFF. The CDR3 DNA follows: TGTGCCAGCAGCTTAGGTTCAGGGCTAGAGAAACTGTTTTTT.

This rearrangement joins TRBV4-2 to TRBJ2-1; 11 nucleotides agree with TRBD2. The V and J ends lost 0 bases and 5 bases, in that order; junction bases with no gene match: 12. CDR3 length: 19 residues. Germline lookup yields CDR1 LGHNA and CDR2 YNFKEQ. Written as DNA, the CDR3 is TGTGCCAGCAGCCAAGAAACGTCTTCGACTAGCGGGATCCACAATGAGCAGTTCTTC. This translates into CASSQETSSTSGIHNEQFF.